This paragraph covers one TCR beta chain sequence. Its specificity is not known. An end of the junction differs from the germline gene, which may be a read error. TCRdb's copy holds only in-frame clones and misses some; the assay was immunoSEQ multiplex PCR. This table has hundreds of thousands of clones, around three quarters appearing once. This specimen belongs to a study of shared clonotypes between healthy human individuals. Study outcomes and limitations: Blood alone was sampled, and tissue repertoires likely differ. Despite large depth, sorted-subset datasets appeared incompletely sequenced. The low donor count limited represented genetic and exposure-history diversity.

Germline CDR1 is SGHTA and CDR2 is FQGNSA. There are 13 residues in the CDR3. The source is a woman in her twenties or thirties in good health. The chain recombines TRBV7-2 with TRBJ1-2, with D hard to call. The sample comprised memory CD4+ T cells sorted from blood. The subset was: CD45RA-negative fraction. DNA for the CDR3: TGTGCCAGCAGCCTAGCAGCAAAGGGTGGCTACACCTTC. Residues: CASSLAAKGGYTF.